These T cell receptor beta chains were read from a single sample in a study of shared clonotypes between healthy human individuals. Measured with immunoSEQ multiplex PCR; TCRdb has only the in-frame clones, and not every one. The sample has under 600,000 clones, roughly 98% seen once; the top ten hold 0.3%. Sequencing was carried out using naive CD8+ T cells sorted from blood. These receptors all come from a man aged 30 to 39 in good health. CDR3s include the opening cysteine and the closing phenylalanine or tryptophan. D genes are given only for firm matches. A row's size may be missing; if present it is once, few, many or a size class.

. TRBJ2-7 . TRBV2 CASGENRIWREQYF TGTGCCAGCGGGGAAAACAGGATTTGGAGAGAGCAGTACTTC
. TRBJ2-2 TRBD2 TRBV7-2 CASSPMGDRGDTGELFF TGTGCCAGCAGCCCAATGGGGGATCGGGGGGACACCGGGGAGCTGTTTTTT
. TRBJ1-2 TRBD1 TRBV9 CASNDRVAGYTF TGTGCCAGCAACGACAGGGTGGCTGGCTACACCTTC
. TRBJ1-1 . TRBV9 CASSVGLGNTEAFF TGTGCCAGCAGCGTAGGGCTAGGGAACACTGAAGCTTTCTTT
. TRBJ2-7 TRBD2 TRBV27 CASSPSGRPYEQYF TGTGCCAGCAGTCCTAGCGGGAGACCCTACGAGCAGTACTTC
. TRBJ1-1 TRBD1 TRBV30 CAWSDGTGIVQTEAFF TGTGCCTGGAGTGACGGGACAGGGATCGTTCAAACTGAAGCTTTCTTT
. TRBJ2-2 . TRBV9 CASREGQTSGELFF TGTGCCAGCAGGGAGGGACAGACCAGCGGGGAGCTGTTTTTT
. TRBJ2-7 . TRBV11-2 CASGAEHEQYF TGTGCCAGTGGGGCGGAGCACGAGCAGTACTTC
. TRBJ2-7 TRBD2 TRBV27 CASFGLAGVPTYEQYF TGTGCCAGCTTTGGACTAGCGGGAGTGCCTACCTACGAGCAGTACTTC
. TRBJ2-7 TRBD2 TRBV7-2 CASTGTSLLHEQYF TGTGCCAGCACCGGGACTAGCCTACTCCACGAGCAGTACTTC
once TRBJ2-2 . TRBV29-1 CSVVRSNTGELFF TGCAGCGTTGTTAGATCGAACACCGGGGAGCTGTTTTTT
. TRBJ2-7 TRBD1 TRBV6-1 CASSDMTGGDEQYF TGTGCCAGCAGTGACATGACAGGGGGCGACGAGCAGTACTTC
. TRBJ2-5 . TRBV9 CASSVDERNLQETQYF TGTGCCAGCAGCGTAGACGAGCGGAACTTACAAGAGACCCAGTACTTC
. TRBJ2-7 . TRBV5-6 CASSYIQGLSSYEQYF TGTGCCAGCAGTTACATCCAGGGATTGTCCTCCTACGAGCAGTACTTC
. TRBJ2-2 . TRBV4-3 CASSQDRDPAWELFF TGCGCCAGCAGCCAAGACCGGGACCCTGCGTGGGAGCTGTTTTTT
. TRBJ1-5 . TRBV4-1 CASSQDGQGVNQPQHF TGCGCCAGCAGCCAAGATGGCCAGGGAGTAAATCAGCCCCAGCATTTT
. TRBJ1-4 TRBD1 TRBV19 CASSPSGQGGEKLFF TGTGCCAGTAGCCCGTCGGGACAGGGTGGGGAAAAACTGTTTTTT
. TRBJ2-2 . TRBV14 CASSPDDLARRTGELFF TGTGCCAGCAGCCCGGATGACCTCGCCCGGAGGACCGGGGAGCTGTTTTTT
. TRBJ2-3 . TRBV28 CASSQTQTWGTQYF TGTGCCAGCAGTCAGACACAAACTTGGGGTACGCAGTATTTT
once TRBJ2-1 TRBD2 TRBV5-4 CASSGTSGRASPVDEQFF TGTGCCAGCAGCGGGACTAGCGGGAGGGCCTCTCCGGTGGATGAGCAGTTCTTC
. TRBJ2-1 . TRBV9 CASSVDGVGGDEQFF TGTGCCAGCAGCGTAGATGGAGTAGGAGGCGATGAGCAGTTCTTC
. TRBJ2-1 . TRBV7-9 CASSQREQFF TGTGCCAGCAGCCAGAGGGAGCAGTTCTTC
. TRBJ2-7 TRBD2 TRBV4-1 CASSLGGNVGLAGSYEQYF TGCGCCAGCAGCCTCGGGGGCAATGTGGGACTAGCGGGATCCTACGAGCAGTACTTC
. TRBJ2-7 TRBD2 TRBV6-1 CASNVIAGGPNEQYF TGTGCCAGCAATGTCATAGCGGGAGGGCCGAATGAGCAGTACTTC
. TRBJ2-7 TRBD2 TRBV6-1 CASSAGLAGYEQYF TGTGCCAGCAGTGCGGGACTAGCGGGTTACGAGCAGTACTTC
. TRBJ2-7 . TRBV30 CAWRDSYEQYF TGTGCCTGGAGGGACTCCTACGAGCAGTACTTC
. TRBJ1-1 . TRBV10-1 CASSESTEANTEAFF TGCGCCAGCAGTGAGTCGACCGAGGCCAACACTGAAGCTTTCTTT
. TRBJ2-7 TRBD1 TRBV15 CATSTRDRGPILSYEQYF TGTGCCACCAGCACCCGGGACAGGGGTCCAATACTCTCCTACGAGCAGTACTTC
. TRBJ1-5 . TRBV2 CASSESETVSYSNQPQHF TGTGCCAGCAGTGAATCGGAGACAGTCTCATATAGCAATCAGCCCCAGCATTTT
. TRBJ2-7 . TRBV5-4 CASSFHDSEQYF TGTGCCAGCAGCTTCCATGACTCTGAGCAGTACTTC
. TRBJ2-3 . TRBV7-6 CASSIYRTDTQYF TGTGCCAGCAGCATATACCGCACAGATACGCAGTATTTT
. TRBJ2-7 . TRBV4-1 CASSQGPGNEQYF TGCGCCAGCAGCCAAGGCCCTGGGAACGAGCAGTACTTC
. TRBJ2-1 TRBD2 TRBV4-1 CASSHGTSGSEQFF TGCGCCAGCAGCCACGGGACTAGCGGGAGTGAGCAGTTCTTC
. TRBJ2-7 . TRBV27 CASSLGRNYEQYF TGTGCCAGCAGTTTAGGGCGAAACTACGAGCAGTACTTC
. TRBJ2-3 . TRBV7-9 CASSFDRTDPRDTQYF TGTGCCAGCAGCTTCGACAGGACTGACCCGAGAGATACGCAGTATTTT
. TRBJ1-2 . TRBV1 CTSSKRGYTF TGCACCAGCAGCAAAAGGGGCTACACCTTC
once TRBJ2-3 . TRBV27 CASSLHPSTDTQYF TGTGCCAGCAGTCTCCACCCGAGCACGGATACGCAGTATTTT
. TRBJ1-1 . TRBV10-2 CASGASTEAFF TGCGCCAGCGGGGCAAGCACTGAAGCTTTCTTT
. TRBJ1-5 . TRBV6-1 CASSDRTSSQNQPQHF TGTGCCAGCAGTGACCGTACGTCGAGCCAGAATCAGCCCCAGCATTTT
. TRBJ2-5 TRBD1 TRBV19 CASSTVTRGLGETQYF TGTGCCAGTAGTACCGTGACCAGGGGGCTAGGGGAGACCCAGTACTTC
once TRBJ1-1 TRBD1 TRBV10-3 CAISEPDRDPEAFF TGTGCCATCAGTGAGCCGGACAGGGACCCTGAAGCTTTCTTT
. TRBJ1-1 . TRBV19 CASSFGMATEAFF TGTGCCAGTAGTTTCGGGATGGCCACTGAAGCTTTCTTT
. TRBJ2-1 TRBD1 TRBV15 CATTQGGSYNEQFF TGTGCCACCACACAGGGGGGCTCCTACAATGAGCAGTTCTTC
. TRBJ2-1 . TRBV11-3 CASSAMIGEQFF TGTGCCAGCAGCGCCATGATTGGTGAGCAGTTCTTC
. TRBJ2-2 . TRBV6-5 CASRIVRSGELFF TGTGCCAGCAGAATAGTCCGGTCCGGGGAGCTGTTTTTT
. TRBJ1-5 . TRBV6-6 CASRHQIEGSQPQHF TGTGCCAGCAGGCACCAAATTGAGGGGAGTCAGCCCCAGCATTTT
. TRBJ2-7 TRBD2 TRBV6-1 CASSELAGLLGYEQYF TGTGCCAGCAGTGAACTAGCGGGACTCCTCGGGTACGAGCAGTACTTC
. TRBJ2-7 . TRBV6-1 CAMRGGPPSYEQYF TGTGCCATGCGAGGGGGACCCCCTTCCTACGAGCAGTACTTC
. TRBJ2-5 TRBD1 TRBV18 CASSPQHDRGQETQYF TGTGCCAGCTCACCTCAACACGACAGGGGCCAAGAGACCCAGTACTTC
. TRBJ2-5 TRBD2 TRBV5-5 CASSLASGRAVETQYF TGTGCCAGCAGCTTGGCTAGCGGGAGGGCCGTAGAGACCCAGTACTTC
. TRBJ1-5 TRBD1 TRBV4-3 CASSVWTGGNQPQHF TGCGCCAGCAGCGTTTGGACAGGGGGCAATCAGCCCCAGCATTTT
. TRBJ2-7 . TRBV7-2 CASSYSGFSYEQYF TGTGCCAGCAGTTACTCAGGGTTTTCCTACGAGCAGTACTTC
. TRBJ2-7 TRBD1 TRBV2 CASSGVAGTGLYEQYF TGTGCCAGCAGTGGGGTTGCCGGGACAGGGCTCTACGAGCAGTACTTC
. TRBJ2-5 . TRBV7-9 CASSLSQGKETQYF TGTGCCAGCAGCTTATCGCAGGGGAAAGAGACCCAGTACTTC
. TRBJ1-4 . TRBV7-9 CASSLMEAREKLFF TGTGCCAGCAGCTTAATGGAAGCCCGGGAAAAACTGTTTTTT
. TRBJ1-2 . TRBV29-1 CSVEHNYGYTF TGCAGCGTTGAACACAACTATGGCTACACCTTC
. TRBJ2-2 . TRBV27 CASSLLSRTGELFF TGTGCCAGCAGTTTATTGAGTCGCACCGGGGAGCTGTTTTTT